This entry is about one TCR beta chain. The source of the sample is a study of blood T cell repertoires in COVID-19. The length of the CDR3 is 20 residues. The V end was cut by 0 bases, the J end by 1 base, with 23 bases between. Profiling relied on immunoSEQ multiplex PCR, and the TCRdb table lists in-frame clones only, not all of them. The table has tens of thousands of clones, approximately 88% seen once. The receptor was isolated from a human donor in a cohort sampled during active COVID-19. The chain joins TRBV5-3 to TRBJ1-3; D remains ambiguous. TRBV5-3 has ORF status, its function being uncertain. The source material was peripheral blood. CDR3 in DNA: TGTGCCAGAAGCTTGGTTGGTGTGCGACTTCGATCGAATTCTGGAAACACCATATATTTT. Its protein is CARSLVGVRLRSNSGNTIYF.